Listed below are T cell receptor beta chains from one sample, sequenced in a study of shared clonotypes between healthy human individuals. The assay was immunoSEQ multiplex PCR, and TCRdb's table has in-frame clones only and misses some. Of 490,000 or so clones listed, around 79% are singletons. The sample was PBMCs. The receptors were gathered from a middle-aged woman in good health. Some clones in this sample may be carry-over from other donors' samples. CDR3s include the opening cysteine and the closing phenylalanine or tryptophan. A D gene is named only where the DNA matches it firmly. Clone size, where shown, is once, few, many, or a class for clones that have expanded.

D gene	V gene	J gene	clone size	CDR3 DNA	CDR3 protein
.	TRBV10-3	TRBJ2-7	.	TGTGCCATCAGTGAGTCCGGCAAAAAGTACGAGCAGTACTTC	CAISESGKKYEQYF
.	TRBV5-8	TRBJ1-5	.	TGTGCCAGCAGCTTAGGGCCTAATCAGCCCCAGCATTTT	CASSLGPNQPQHF
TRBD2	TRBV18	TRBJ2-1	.	TGTGCCAGCTCGCCACAACCGGGGGGGTTCGATGAGCAGTTCTTC	CASSPQPGGFDEQFF
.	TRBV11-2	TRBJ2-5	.	TGTGCCAGCAGCGCAGGTGGGGGCGAGTACCAAGAGACCCAGTACTTC	CASSAGGGEYQETQYF
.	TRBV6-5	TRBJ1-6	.	TGTGCCAGCAGGGCGGGGAATTCACCCCTCCACTTT	CASRAGNSPLHF
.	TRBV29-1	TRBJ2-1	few	TGCAGCGTTAGGAGCTCCTACAATGAGCAGTTCTTC	CSVRSSYNEQFF
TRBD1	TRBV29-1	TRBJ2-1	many	TGCAGCGTTCGGGACAGGGGGTTCGACAATGAGCAGTTCTTC	CSVRDRGFDNEQFF
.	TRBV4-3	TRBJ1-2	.	TGCGCCAGCAGCCAAGATTTGACCCCTCTAAGACAGAGCTATGGCTACACCTTC	CASSQDLTPLRQSYGYTF
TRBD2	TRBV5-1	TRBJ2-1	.	TGCGCCAGCAGCCTAGCGGGAAGAAACAATGAGCAGTTCTTC	CASSLAGRNNEQFF
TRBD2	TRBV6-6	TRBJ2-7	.	TGTGCCAGCAGCCCCGGGTGGCTAGCGGCCTACGAGCAGTACTTC	CASSPGWLAAYEQYF
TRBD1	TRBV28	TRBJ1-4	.	TGTGCCAGCAGAGAACAGGGGGCTCAGGGAACTAATGAAAAACTGTTTTTT	CASREQGAQGTNEKLFF
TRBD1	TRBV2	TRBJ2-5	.	TGTGCCAGCAGAGGCAGGGGGTGGGAGACCCAGTACTTC	CASRGRGWETQYF
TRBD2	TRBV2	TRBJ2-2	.	TGTGCCAGCATGACTAGCGCGAACACCGGGGAGCTGTTTTTT	CASMTSANTGELFF
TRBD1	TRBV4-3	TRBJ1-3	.	TGCGCCAGCAGCCAAGCGAAGGCAGGGGGCCCTGGAAACACCATATATTTT	CASSQAKAGGPGNTIYF
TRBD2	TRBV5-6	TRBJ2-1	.	TGTGCCAGCAGTTACAGGCGGGAGGTTCCCAATGAGCAGTTCTTC	CASSYRREVPNEQFF
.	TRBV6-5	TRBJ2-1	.	TGTGCCAGCAGTTCATCGGGTCTAGCCTACAATGAGCAGTTCTTC	CASSSSGLAYNEQFF
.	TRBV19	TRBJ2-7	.	TGTGCCAGTAGTAGTGGGGGACGGGAGTACGACGAGCAGTACTTC	CASSSGGREYDEQYF
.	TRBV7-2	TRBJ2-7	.	TGTGCCAGCAGCCCTGCCGGGACACCACCCTACGAGCAGTACTTC	CASSPAGTPPYEQYF
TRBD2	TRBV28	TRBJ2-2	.	TGTGCCAGCAGCACGACTAGCGGGGCCGCGAACACCGGGGAGCTGTTTTTT	CASSTTSGAANTGELFF
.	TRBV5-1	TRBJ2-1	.	TGCGCCAGCAGCTCCCTCAACTTTAATGAGCAGTTCTTC	CASSSLNFNEQFF
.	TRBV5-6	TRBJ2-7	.	TGTGCCAGCAGCTTGGGGGAGAAAGCCTACGAGCAGTACTTC	CASSLGEKAYEQYF
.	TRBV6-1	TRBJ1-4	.	TGTGCCAGCAGTGAACTGGGCAGGAATGAAAAACTGTTTTTT	CASSELGRNEKLFF
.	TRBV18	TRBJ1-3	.	TGTGCCAGCTCACCAAGCGGGAGCTCTGGAAACACCATATATTTT	CASSPSGSSGNTIYF
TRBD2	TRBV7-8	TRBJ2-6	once	TGTGCCAGCAGCTTTCCCGGGAGGGCCTATGGGGCCAACGTCCTGACTTTC	CASSFPGRAYGANVLTF
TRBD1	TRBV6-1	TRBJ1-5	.	TGTGCCAGCAGTGAAAGTAAGGGGACAGGCCTAAATCAGCCCCAGCATTTT	CASSESKGTGLNQPQHF
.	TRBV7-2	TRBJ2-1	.	TGTGCCAGCAGCTTAGGATCGGGAGACTCCTACAATGAGCAGTTCTTC	CASSLGSGDSYNEQFF
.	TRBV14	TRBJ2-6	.	TGTGCCAGCAGCCCTCTCTGGGCCAACGTCCTGACTTTC	CASSPLWANVLTF
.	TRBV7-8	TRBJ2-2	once	TGTGCCAGCAACCCTGGGGGACTGTTAACCGGGGAGCTGTTTTTT	CASNPGGLLTGELFF
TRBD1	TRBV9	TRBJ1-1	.	TGTGCCAGCAGCGCCCTCAGGGGGCTAAACACTGAAGCTTTCTTT	CASSALRGLNTEAFF
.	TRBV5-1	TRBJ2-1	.	TGCGCCAGCAGCTTGATCTCTGTCTCCTACAATGAGCAGTTCTTC	CASSLISVSYNEQFF
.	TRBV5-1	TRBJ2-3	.	TGCGCCAGCAGCTCGGGACAACGCACAGATACGCAGTATTTT	CASSSGQRTDTQYF
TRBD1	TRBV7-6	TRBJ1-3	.	TGTGCCAGCAGCCCCTTCCCGGGACAGAGTTTTGGAAACACCATATATTTT	CASSPFPGQSFGNTIYF
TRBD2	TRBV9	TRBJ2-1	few	TGTGCCAGCAGCGTATTGCGGGAGGGGAGTGAGCAGTTCTTC	CASSVLREGSEQFF
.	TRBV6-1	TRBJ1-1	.	TGTGCCAGCAGTGGTCGGCGGAACACTGAAGCTTTCTTT	CASSGRRNTEAFF
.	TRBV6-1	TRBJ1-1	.	TGTGCCAGCAGTCGCTACGGGACGGTCAACACTGAAGCTTTCTTT	CASSRYGTVNTEAFF
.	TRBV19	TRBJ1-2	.	TGTGCCAGTAGTATAGATGACTATGGCTACACCTTC	CASSIDDYGYTF
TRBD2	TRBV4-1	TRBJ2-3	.	TGCGCCAGCAGCCAAGTCTGGGCTAGCGGGAGCACAGATACGCAGTATTTT	CASSQVWASGSTDTQYF
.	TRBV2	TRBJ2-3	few	TGTGCCAGCAGTGAGGTGGGGAGTGGGGCAGATACGCAGTATTTT	CASSEVGSGADTQYF
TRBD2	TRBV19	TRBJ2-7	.	TGTGCCAGTAGTACCACAGCGGGAGGAACTTCATTAGAGCAGTACTTC	CASSTTAGGTSLEQYF
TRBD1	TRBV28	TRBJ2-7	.	TGTGCCAGCAGTTTCCCACACAGGGGCGGCGAGCAGTACTTC	CASSFPHRGGEQYF
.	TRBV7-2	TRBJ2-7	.	TGTGCCAGCAGCTTAGCCCTCGAGGTCGAGCAGTACTTC	CASSLALEVEQYF
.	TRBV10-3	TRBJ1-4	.	TGTGCCATCAGGCCTCGGGGGGGAGGTGCAAGTGAAAAACTGTTTTTT	CAIRPRGGGASEKLFF
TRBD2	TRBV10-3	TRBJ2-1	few	TGTGCCATCAGTGATAATAGCGGGAAAGACAATGAGCAGTTCTTC	CAISDNSGKDNEQFF
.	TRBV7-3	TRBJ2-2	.	TGTGCCAGCCGCCGTACGGGGGCGGGCACCGGGGAGCTGTTTTTT	CASRRTGAGTGELFF
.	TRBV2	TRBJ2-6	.	TGTGCCAGCAGTGAGAGGATCCTCTCTGGGGCCAACGTCCTGACTTTC	CASSERILSGANVLTF
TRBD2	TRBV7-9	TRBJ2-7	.	TGTGCCAGCAGCCTAGGGGTAGCGGGATTGAACTACGAGCAGTACTTC	CASSLGVAGLNYEQYF
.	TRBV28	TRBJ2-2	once	TGTGCCAGCACCCCTCTGCTGGCCGGGGAGCTGTTTTTT	CASTPLLAGELFF
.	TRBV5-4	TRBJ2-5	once	TGTGCCAGCAGCTGGGATTTCCAAGAGACCCAGTACTTC	CASSWDFQETQYF
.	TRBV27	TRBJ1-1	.	TGTGCCAGCAGTCTACTGGCCCAGGACAGTTTGAACACTGAAGCTTTCTTT	CASSLLAQDSLNTEAFF
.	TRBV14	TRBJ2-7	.	TGTGCCAGCTCCCAGTTCTACGAGCAGTACTTC	CASSQFYEQYF
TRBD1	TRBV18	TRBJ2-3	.	TGTGCCAGCTCACCGACAGGGGCAGATACGCAGTATTTT	CASSPTGADTQYF
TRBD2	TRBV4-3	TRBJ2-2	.	TGCGCCAGCAGCCCTTCGGTTTTGGTTAGCGGGAGGGTGCCCGGGGAGCTGTTTTTT	CASSPSVLVSGRVPGELFF
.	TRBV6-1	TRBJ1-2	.	TGTGCCAGCAGTGCGCACCTATATGGCTACACCTTC	CASSAHLYGYTF
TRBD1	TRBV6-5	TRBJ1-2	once	TGTGCCAGCACCCCGGACAGGGGGCGTCTGGGCTACACCTTC	CASTPDRGRLGYTF
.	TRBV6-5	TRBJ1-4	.	TGTGCCAGCAGTTCCTTGGGCCTCATGATTGAAAAACTGTTTTTT	CASSSLGLMIEKLFF
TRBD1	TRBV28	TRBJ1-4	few	TGTGCCAGCAGTTCCCGACAGGGCGCGGGGGAAAAACTGTTTTTT	CASSSRQGAGEKLFF
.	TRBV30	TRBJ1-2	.	TGTGCCTGGAGTGTACTCTCGAGCTATGGCTACACCTTC	CAWSVLSSYGYTF
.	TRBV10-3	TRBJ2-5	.	TGTGCCATCAGTGAGCCGAATTACAGACAAGAAGAGACCCAGTACTTC	CAISEPNYRQEETQYF